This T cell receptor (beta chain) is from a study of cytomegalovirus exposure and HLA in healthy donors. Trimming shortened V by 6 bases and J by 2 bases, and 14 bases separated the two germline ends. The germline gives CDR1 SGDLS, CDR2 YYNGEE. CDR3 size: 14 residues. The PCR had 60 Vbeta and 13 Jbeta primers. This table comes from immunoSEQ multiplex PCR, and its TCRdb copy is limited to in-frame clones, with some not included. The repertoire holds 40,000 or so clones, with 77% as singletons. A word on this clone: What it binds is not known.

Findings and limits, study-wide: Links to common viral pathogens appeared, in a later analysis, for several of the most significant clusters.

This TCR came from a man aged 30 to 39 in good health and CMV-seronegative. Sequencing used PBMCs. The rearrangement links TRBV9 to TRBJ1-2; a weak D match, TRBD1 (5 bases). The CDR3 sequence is CASTRRGWNYGYTF. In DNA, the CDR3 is TGTGCCAGCACCCGAAGGGGTTGGAACTATGGCTACACCTTC.